This passage covers 27 T cell receptor beta chains from one sample sequenced in a study of cytomegalovirus exposure and HLA in healthy donors. PCR employed 60 Vbeta and 13 Jbeta primers. Here immunoSEQ multiplex PCR was the method, and the copy in TCRdb shows in-frame clones only, minus some. This sample has about 160,000 clones, with approximately 85% found just once. The specimen was PBMCs. The source of these receptors is a man aged 18 to 30 in good health and CMV-seropositive.

This chain joins TRBV6-6 and TRBJ1-1, with 9 positions matching TRBD1. The ends lost 2 bases at V and 0 bases at J; junction bases unmatched: 4. This CDR3 contains 16 residues. Per the germline V gene, CDR1 is MNHNY and CDR2 is SVGAGI (reference sequence). CDR3 loop: CASSYPTGGMNTEAFF. DNA of the CDR3: TGTGCCAGCAGTTACCCGACAGGGGGTATGAACACTGAAGCTTTCTTT.

This clone was counted once. This chain links TRBV25-1 with TRBJ2-2, with D hard to call. Between the trimmed V and J ends, which lost 0 bases and 6 bases, there was a span of 20 bases. Germline V gene lookup returns CDR1 MGHDK and CDR2 SYGVNS. This CDR3 has 18 amino acids. The CDR3 nucleotides are TGTGCCAGCAGTGAATATATTATCGGATCCGACTTCTCCGGGGAGCTGTTTTTT. It translates to CASSEYIIGSDFSGELFF.

The J gene is TRBJ2-1, the V gene TRBV9; no clear D. CDR1 and CDR2 (germline): SGDLS, YYNGEE. The CDR3 loop spans 12 amino acids. Trimming removed 5 bases at V and 8 bases at J, with 11 bases between. The CDR3 sequence is CASSPNRDEQFF. DNA for the CDR3: TGTGCCAGCAGTCCTAACCGGGATGAGCAGTTCTTC.

The rearrangement joins TRBV18 to TRBJ2-5, with D maybe TRBD1 (7 bases). Germline assignment: CDR1 KGHSH and CDR2 LQKENI. The CDR3 extends over 13 amino acids. Trimming shortened V by 0 bases and J by 7 bases, and 9 bases separated the two germline ends. In DNA, the CDR3 is TGTGCCAGCTCACCACCTCAGGGGGGGACCCAGTACTTC. It codes for CASSPPQGGTQYF.

The chain couples TRBV2 to TRBJ1-1, with TRBD1 identical over 11 bases. Unmatched junction bases numbered 6, after V lost 6 bases and J lost 3 bases. CDR3 length: 15 residues. Germline assignment: CDR1 SNHLY and CDR2 FYNNEI. The CDR3 spells CASRVGQGAYTEAFF. In DNA form, the CDR3 reads TGTGCCAGCAGAGTCGGACAGGGGGCGTACACTGAAGCTTTCTTT.

In this sample, this clone turned up a few times. The V and J genes are TRBV6-1 and TRBJ2-3, with a tentative D call TRBD2 (6 bases). Germline-derived CDR1 and CDR2 are MNHNS and SASEGT. The CDR3 sequence is 16 residues long. V dropped 2 bases and J dropped 5 bases, with 17 bases sitting between them. The DNA for the CDR3 is TGTGCCAGCAGTGAATTTCCCGGCGGGGAGGTAGATACGCAGTATTTT. Its translation is CASSEFPGGEVDTQYF.

The gene calls are TRBV30 and TRBJ2-5; 9 bases fit TRBD2. The CDR3 contains 14 residues. Germline V gene data show CDR1 as GTSNPN and CDR2 as SVGIG (reference sequence). Trimming at V came to 3 bases and at J to 6 bases, leaving 8 bases not matched to a gene. For the CDR3, the DNA is TGTGCCTGGAGGGCGGGGGGGCCTTTTCAGACCCAGTACTTC. Translating it yields CAWRAGGPFQTQYF.

In its sample, this clone was seen a few times. V gene TRBV11-2 combines with J gene TRBJ2-3; the D is unclear. CDR1 SGHAT and CDR2 FQNNGV come from the germline V gene. CDR3 length equals 15 residues. The V end lost 1 base, the J end lost 2 bases, and 10 bases lay between the germline ends. CDR3 residues: CASSLGAEYTDTQYF. CDR3 coding DNA: TGTGCCAGCAGCTTAGGGGCAGAGTACACAGATACGCAGTATTTT.

This clone was seen only once. The rearrangement uses TRBV5-1 and TRBJ1-6; 9 nucleotides agree with TRBD1. From germline, CDR1 is SGHRS and CDR2 YFSETQ. J lost 7 bases, V lost 6 bases, and 5 bases had no gene match. This CDR3 is built from 14 residues. CDR3 loop: CASTEGQGNSPLHF. CDR3 sequence (DNA): TGCGCCAGCACCGAGGGACAGGGCAATTCACCCCTCCACTTT.

This chain uses TRBV29-1 with TRBJ2-5; the match to TRBD1 covers 7 bases. CDR1 is SQVTM, CDR2 ANQGSEA, per germline. Trimming removed 4 bases from V and 4 bases from J; junction bases left unmatched: 3. This CDR3 comprises 12 residues. CDR3 in DNA: TGCAGCGTTGGGGGACAGACAGAGACCCAGTACTTC. Protein: CSVGGQTETQYF.

The V and J genes are TRBV19 and TRBJ1-5, with TRBD1 matching 11 bases. V lost 3 bases to trimming and J lost 0 bases; unmatched junction nucleotides: 4. The CDR3 runs 17 residues. Germline V lookup: CDR1 LNHDA, CDR2 SQIVND (reference sequence). The CDR3 region is CASSIGTGGRSNQPQHF. The CDR3 DNA reads TGTGCCAGTAGTATCGGGACAGGGGGTCGTAGCAATCAGCCCCAGCATTTT.

This chain joins TRBV15 and TRBJ1-2; no reliable D call. This CDR3 has 14 residues. Trimming left V 1 base short and J 3 bases short, with 9 bases between. From germline, CDR1 is LNHNV and CDR2 YYDKDF (reference sequence). This CDR3 reads CATSRVGTDYGYTF. The CDR3 DNA reads as TGTGCCACCAGCAGAGTGGGCACCGACTATGGCTACACCTTC.

This clone appeared a single time. The V gene is TRBV5-1, the J gene TRBJ2-1, with D perhaps TRBD1 (6 bases). This CDR3 is built from 14 residues. From germline, CDR1 is SGHRS and CDR2 YFSETQ. Trimming removed 3 bases from V and 10 bases from J, with 17 bases in between. The CDR3 sequence is CASSSAVGAREQFF. The CDR3 DNA sequence: TGCGCCAGCAGCTCTGCAGTGGGGGCAAGGGAGCAGTTCTTC.

To note about this clone: A junction boundary mismatches the germline segment, possibly from a read error. The chain recombines TRBV5-1 with TRBJ2-6; a possible D gene is TRBD2 (7 bases). This CDR3 is built from 18 residues. The germline V gene encodes CDR1 SGHRS and CDR2 YFSETQ. CDR3 amino acids: CASSLDEGGSSGANGLTF. Here the CDR3 DNA reads TGCGCCAGCAGCTTGGATGAGGGGGGGAGCTCTGGGGCCAACGGCCTGACTTTC.

The chain carries TRBV5-1 and TRBJ2-5, with D maybe TRBD2 (7 bases). V was clipped by 7 bases and J by 5 bases, with 21 bases between them. The CDR3 extends over 15 amino acids. Germline V gene lookup returns CDR1 SGHRS and CDR2 YFSETQ. The CDR3 protein is CASLSSTGLGETQYF. The CDR3 DNA reads TGCGCCAGCCTCAGCTCGACAGGACTAGGGGAGACCCAGTACTTC. The whole variable domain, remainder taken from reference TRBV5-1 and TRBJ2-5, is KAGVTQTPRYLIKTRGQQVTLSCSPISGHRSVSWYQQTPGQGLQFLFEYFSETQRNKGNFPGRFSGRQFSNSRSEMNVSTLELGDSALYLCASLSSTGLGETQYFGPGTRLLVL.

This sequence joins TRBV19 and TRBJ2-6, with 7 bases matching TRBD2. V dropped 6 bases and J dropped 0; count of bases not matched to a gene: 8. CDR3 size: 17 residues. In germline, CDR1 is LNHDA, CDR2 SQIVND (reference sequence). The CDR3 DNA reads TGTGCCAGTAGCCCTGGGGGGGTGCTCTCTGGGGCCAACGTCCTGACTTTC. Translating it yields CASSPGGVLSGANVLTF. The full variable domain, with the rest looked up from reference TRBV19 and TRBJ2-6, is DGGITQSPKYLFRKEGQNVTLSCEQNLNHDAMYWYRQDPGQGLRLIYYSQIVNDFQKGDIAEGYSVSREKKESFPLTVTSAQKNPTAFYLCASSPGGVLSGANVLTFGAGSRLTVL.

The J gene is TRBJ2-1, the V gene TRBV5-1; 12 bases are a match to TRBD2. Germline values: CDR1 SGHRS, CDR2 YFSETQ. This CDR3 spans 16 amino acids. The junction had 5 bases not matched to a gene; V was cut back by 4 bases and J by 3 bases. Here the CDR3 DNA reads TGCGCCAGCAGCCCAACTAGCGGGGGGTTCTACAATGAGCAGTTCTTC. Protein product: CASSPTSGGFYNEQFF.

This rearrangement joins TRBV29-1 to TRBJ1-4, with unresolved D. The CDR3 consists of 13 residues. V lost 6 bases and J lost 0, with 8 bases in between. Germline assignment: CDR1 SQVTM and CDR2 ANQGSEA. The CDR3 protein is CSVPVATNEKLFF. The DNA for the CDR3 is TGCAGCGTACCGGTAGCAACTAATGAAAAACTGTTTTTT.

The chain links TRBV11-2 to TRBJ2-5; a possible D gene is TRBD2 (6 bases). V lost 5 bases to trimming and J lost 1 base, with 14 bases between them. The CDR3 runs 15 residues. Germline V gives CDR1 SGHAT, CDR2 FQNNGV. The chain's CDR3 is CASSLGAGLQETQYF. For the CDR3, the DNA is TGTGCCAGCAGCCTGGGAGCGGGTCTCCAAGAGACCCAGTACTTC.

The table lists this clone with a few counts. This chain connects TRBV6-4 to TRBJ1-6, with 12 bases that match TRBD1. The V gene end was trimmed by 3 bases and the J gene end by 6 bases; junction bases not matched to a gene: 0. The CDR3 loop spans 15 amino acids. Germline V gene data show CDR1 as MRHNA and CDR2 as SNTAGT. The DNA for the CDR3 is TGTGCCAGCAGTGAGGGACAGGGGGCTAATTCACCCCTCCACTTT. Amino acids: CASSEGQGANSPLHF.

The V gene is TRBV5-4, the J gene TRBJ1-1, with 8 bases aligning to TRBD1. The trim removed 4 bases at V and 1 base at J, leaving 6 bases unmatched. CDR3 length: 15 residues. Per germline, CDR1 SGHNT and CDR2 YYREEE (reference sequence). The CDR3 coding sequence is TGTGCCAGCAGCGTCGGGACAGGCGAGAACACTGAAGCTTTCTTT. This codes for CASSVGTGENTEAFF.

This clone has a handful of counts. This sequence joins TRBV19 and TRBJ2-2, with D possibly TRBD2 on 6 matching bases. This CDR3 region has 13 residues. The V gene lost 3 bases and the J gene lost 11 bases, with 13 bases spanning the gap. Germline V gene data show CDR1 as LNHDA and CDR2 as SQIVND (reference sequence). The CDR3 sequence: CASSIVSGVELFF. The CDR3 nucleotides read TGTGCCAGTAGTATTGTCTCGGGAGTCGAGCTGTTTTTT. Full variable domain (remainder filled in from reference TRBV19 and TRBJ2-2): DGGITQSPKYLFRKEGQNVTLSCEQNLNHDAMYWYRQDPGQGLRLIYYSQIVNDFQKGDIAEGYSVSREKKESFPLTVTSAQKNPTAFYLCASSIVSGVELFFGEGSRLTVL.

This chain connects TRBV5-3 to TRBJ2-3; D is possibly TRBD2 (6 bases). TRBV5-3 is an ORF for which the function is uncertain. Trimming shortened V by 1 base and J by 2 bases, and 14 bases separated the two germline ends. The CDR3 consists of 16 residues. The CDR3 bases are TGTGCCAGAAGCTTGAAGACGGGGGAAACCACAGATACGCAGTATTTT. Its translation: CARSLKTGETTDTQYF.

V is TRBV11-2 and J is TRBJ1-1; TRBD1 matches 7 bases. Germline values: CDR1 SGHAT, CDR2 FQNNGV. This CDR3 region has 14 residues. V lost 5 bases and J lost 7; bases outside the gene matches: 10. CDR3 sequence: CASSRAQGQIEAFF. As DNA, the CDR3 is TGTGCCAGCAGCCGAGCCCAGGGACAGATTGAAGCTTTCTTT.

The rearrangement uses TRBV5-1 and TRBJ2-3, with TRBD1 matching 8 bases. CDR1 is SGHRS, CDR2 YFSETQ, per germline. V gave up 4 bases and J gave up 4 bases; unmatched junction bases: 14. The CDR3 totals 17 residues. This chain's CDR3 is CASSPPSGQGTPDTQYF. DNA of the CDR3: TGCGCCAGCAGCCCTCCCTCAGGACAGGGAACACCAGATACGCAGTATTTT.

The CDR3 DNA follows: TGTGCCAGCAGTGATGGCACAGGGCAGGACTATGGCTACACCTTC. Its protein product is CASSDGTGQDYGYTF. This chain connects TRBV6-4 to TRBJ1-2; D perhaps matches TRBD1 (6 bases). CDR3 length: 15 residues. V gave up 3 bases and J gave up 3 bases, with 14 bases separating them. The germline gives CDR1 MRHNA, CDR2 SNTAGT.

The chain links TRBV4-3 to TRBJ2-2, with D tentatively TRBD1 (5 bases). Looked up from germline, CDR1 is LGHNA and CDR2 is YSLEER. The CDR3 has 17 residues. The V end was cut by 3 bases, the J end by 1 base, with 15 bases between. CDR3 in amino acids: CASSQEPGLLNTGELFF. For the CDR3, the DNA is TGCGCCAGCAGCCAGGAACCAGGGCTTCTGAACACCGGGGAGCTGTTTTTT.